These T cell receptor beta chains were read from a single sample in a study of OX40 agonist ivuxolimab in advanced cancers. The data were produced by immunoSEQ multiplex PCR, yet TCRdb's version contains in-frame clones alone and is incomplete. Among roughly 100,000 clones, about 85% were seen once, and the ten largest hold 3% to 4.5%. The source material was CD4+ or CD8+ T cells sorted from blood, sampled in a trial of the OX40 agonist ivuxolimab. These receptors originate from an adult with an advanced solid tumor such as melanoma, head and neck, liver or kidney cancer. CDR3s include the opening cysteine and the closing phenylalanine or tryptophan. D genes are given only for firm matches. Clone size appears in some rows only: once, few, many, or a class for an expanded clone.

j_gene: TRBJ2-7
v_gene: TRBV11-2
abundance: .
d_gene: TRBD1
len: 16
CDR3aa: CASSSLIRDRTYEQYF
CDR3nt: TGTGCCAGCAGCTCCTTAATCCGGGACAGAACCTACGAGCAGTACTTC

j_gene: TRBJ1-1
v_gene: TRBV5-1
abundance: .
d_gene: TRBD1
len: 15
CDR3aa: CASSSWTGDETEAFF
CDR3nt: TGCGCCAGCAGCTCATGGACAGGGGATGAGACTGAAGCTTTCTTT

j_gene: TRBJ2-5
v_gene: TRBV7-2
abundance: once
d_gene: .
len: 12
CDR3aa: CASSLPRETQYF
CDR3nt: TGTGCCAGCAGCTTACCCCGAGAGACCCAGTACTTC

j_gene: TRBJ2-4
v_gene: TRBV7-9
abundance: once
d_gene: TRBD2
len: 19
CDR3aa: CASSLVVLAGGRMKNIQYF
CDR3nt: TGTGCCAGCAGCTTAGTGGTTCTAGCGGGAGGGCGGATGAAAAACATTCAGTACTTC

j_gene: TRBJ1-2
v_gene: TRBV28
abundance: .
d_gene: .
len: 11
CDR3aa: CASTGNYGYTF
CDR3nt: TGTGCCAGTACAGGCAACTATGGCTACACCTTC

j_gene: TRBJ1-1
v_gene: TRBV5-1
abundance: .
d_gene: TRBD1
len: 13
CDR3aa: CASSLQGDTEAFF
CDR3nt: TGCGCCAGCAGCTTGCAGGGGGACACTGAAGCTTTCTTT

j_gene: TRBJ2-7
v_gene: TRBV7-6
abundance: .
d_gene: .
len: 15
CDR3aa: CASSQRPGTSYEQYF
CDR3nt: TGTGCCAGCAGCCAGCGGCCTGGGACCTCCTACGAGCAGTACTTC

j_gene: TRBJ1-2
v_gene: TRBV11-2
abundance: .
d_gene: .
len: 14
CDR3aa: CASSLEPSEYGYTF
CDR3nt: TGTGCCAGCAGCTTAGAACCCTCGGAGTATGGCTACACCTTC

j_gene: TRBJ1-1
v_gene: TRBV4-1
abundance: .
d_gene: TRBD1
len: 16
CDR3aa: CASSQLPGQGGTEAFF
CDR3nt: TGCGCCAGCAGCCAACTCCCCGGACAGGGCGGAACTGAAGCTTTCTTT

j_gene: TRBJ1-2
v_gene: TRBV11-2
abundance: .
d_gene: .
len: 16
CDR3aa: CASSLARRGLNYGYTF
CDR3nt: TGTGCCAGCAGCTTAGCCCGTAGGGGCTTAAACTATGGCTACACCTTC

j_gene: TRBJ2-7
v_gene: TRBV18
abundance: .
d_gene: .
len: 15
CDR3aa: CASSPREGGSYEQYF
CDR3nt: TGTGCCAGCTCACCACGGGAGGGGGGCTCCTACGAGCAGTACTTC

j_gene: TRBJ2-1
v_gene: TRBV7-2
abundance: .
d_gene: .
len: 12
CDR3aa: CASSRNYNEQFF
CDR3nt: TGTGCCAGCAGCAGAAATTACAATGAGCAGTTCTTC

j_gene: TRBJ2-1
v_gene: TRBV6-8
abundance: .
d_gene: .
len: 14
CDR3aa: CASSFWRERDEQFF
CDR3nt: TGTGCCAGCAGTTTTTGGCGGGAACGGGATGAGCAGTTCTTC

j_gene: TRBJ2-5
v_gene: TRBV11-3
abundance: .
d_gene: TRBD2
len: 12
CDR3aa: CASSPGGGEKYF
CDR3nt: TGTGCCAGCAGCCCCGGGGGAGGGGAGAAGTACTTC

j_gene: TRBJ1-4
v_gene: TRBV7-9
abundance: .
d_gene: .
len: 14
CDR3aa: CASSTGLQVEKLFF
CDR3nt: TGTGCCAGCAGCACGGGACTTCAGGTTGAAAAACTGTTTTTT

j_gene: TRBJ1-2
v_gene: TRBV27
abundance: .
d_gene: TRBD1
len: 14
CDR3aa: CATQQAGGIAGYTF
CDR3nt: TGTGCCACCCAGCAGGCAGGGGGGATTGCGGGCTACACCTTC

j_gene: TRBJ2-3
v_gene: TRBV11-2
abundance: .
d_gene: .
len: 13
CDR3aa: CASSLGGGNTQYF
CDR3nt: TGTGCCAGCAGCTTGGGGGGTGGGAATACGCAGTATTTT

j_gene: TRBJ2-1
v_gene: TRBV15
abundance: .
d_gene: .
len: 15
CDR3aa: CATSRDPRSYNEQFF
CDR3nt: TGTGCCACCAGCAGAGACCCCCGCTCGTACAATGAGCAGTTCTTC

j_gene: TRBJ2-3
v_gene: TRBV4-1
abundance: .
d_gene: .
len: 18
CDR3aa: CASSQPTLRAEGTDTQYF
CDR3nt: TGCGCCAGCAGCCAACCCACACTACGAGCGGAGGGGACAGATACGCAGTATTTT

j_gene: TRBJ2-1
v_gene: TRBV10-3
abundance: once
d_gene: TRBD1
len: 16
CDR3aa: CAIKKRGQGNYNEQFF
CDR3nt: TGTGCCATCAAAAAAAGGGGGCAGGGAAACTACAATGAGCAGTTCTTC

j_gene: TRBJ2-3
v_gene: TRBV6-5
abundance: .
d_gene: .
len: 15
CDR3aa: CASSPLAASTDTQYF
CDR3nt: TGTGCCAGCAGTCCCCTAGCAGCTAGCACAGATACGCAGTATTTT

j_gene: TRBJ2-4
v_gene: TRBV4-3
abundance: .
d_gene: TRBD2
len: 18
CDR3aa: CASSQAPDPLAGEDIQYF
CDR3nt: TGCGCCAGCAGCCAAGCCCCAGACCCTCTAGCGGGGGAGGACATTCAGTACTTC

j_gene: TRBJ1-2
v_gene: TRBV4-3
abundance: .
d_gene: TRBD1
len: 14
CDR3aa: CASSQDRGIYGYTF
CDR3nt: TGCGCCAGCAGCCAGGACAGGGGTATCTATGGCTACACCTTC

j_gene: TRBJ2-5
v_gene: TRBV19
abundance: .
d_gene: TRBD2
len: 14
CDR3aa: CASSRTSGKETQYF
CDR3nt: TGTGCCAGTAGTAGGACTAGCGGGAAAGAGACCCAGTACTTC

j_gene: TRBJ2-1
v_gene: TRBV19
abundance: .
d_gene: .
len: 15
CDR3aa: CASSLQGVRANEQFF
CDR3nt: TGTGCCAGTAGCTTACAGGGCGTTCGGGCCAATGAGCAGTTCTTC

j_gene: TRBJ2-7
v_gene: TRBV5-4
abundance: .
d_gene: TRBD1
len: 14
CDR3aa: CASSFQGATGEQYF
CDR3nt: TGTGCCAGCAGTTTCCAGGGGGCGACGGGGGAGCAGTACTTC